The source of this T cell receptor beta chain is a study of memory CD4+ T cells and cytomegalovirus serostatus. Overall study: Of the healthy Belgian adults, 8 to 10 were CMV seropositive and about two dozen seronegative. Overall study findings and caveats: Suggested: most of the CMV-linked TCR signature lies in CD4+ memory cells. Each of fewer than 80 CMV-associated TCRbeta sequences occurred in one to five individuals.

The sort gate was single viable CD3+CD4+CD8-CD45RO+ cells for memory CD4+ T cells. Donors' CMV status reflects serum IgG against pp150, pp28, p38, p52. The method was immunoSEQ multiplex PCR; TCRdb's version includes in-frame clones alone and lacks a portion of them. The table includes some 52,000 clones, approximately 78% detected once. Germline values: CDR1 SEHNR, CDR2 FQNEAQ (reference sequence). CDR3 length equals 16 residues. Trimming shortened V by 5 bases and J by 0 bases, and 14 bases separated the two germline ends. As to this clone: The antigen is unknown.

The gene calls are TRBV7-9 and TRBJ1-3, with a tentative D call TRBD1 (6 bases). The sequencing sample was made of memory CD4+ T cells from blood. The receptor comes from an adult in good health and CMV-seronegative. CDR3 protein: CASSPWDISSGNTIYF. In DNA, the CDR3 is TGTGCCAGCAGCCCCTGGGACATAAGCTCTGGAAACACCATATATTTT.